The 18 T cell receptor beta chains below were found in one sample sequenced in a study of cytomegalovirus exposure and HLA in healthy donors. The PCR employed 60 Vbeta primers together with 13 Jbeta primers. Using immunoSEQ multiplex PCR, the repertoire was profiled, and TCRdb retains in-frame clones only, with some absent. The data hold about 64,000 clones, with roughly 80% observed a single time. Source material: PBMCs. Every receptor here comes from a male donor in good health and CMV-seropositive.

The rearrangement uses TRBV10-3 and TRBJ1-1, with D possibly TRBD1 on 6 matching bases. The germline V gene has CDR1 ENHRY and CDR2 SYGVKD. V lost 0 bases, J lost 7 bases, and 18 bases lay in between. The CDR3 totals 16 residues. This CDR3 reads CAISESIQGVINEAFF. The CDR3 DNA reads TGTGCCATCAGTGAGTCTATACAGGGTGTTATCAATGAAGCTTTCTTT.

This clone was seen just once. V and J are TRBV5-1 and TRBJ2-5; possible D gene TRBD1, 6 bases. Germline V CDR1 and CDR2: SGHRS, YFSETQ. The CDR3 extends over 14 amino acids. V shed 2 bases and J shed 2 bases, with 10 bases lying between them. The chain's CDR3 is CASSFGQLQETQYF. The CDR3 nucleotides read TGCGCCAGCAGCTTTGGACAGCTACAAGAGACCCAGTACTTC.

This clone appeared a few times. The CDR3 is CASRTGGVWSEAFF. The CDR3 region has the DNA TGTGCCAGCAGGACAGGGGGCGTCTGGTCTGAAGCTTTCTTT. The chain has TRBV2 and TRBJ1-1, with 10 bases that match TRBD1. The CDR3 runs 14 residues. The germline V gene encodes CDR1 SNHLY and CDR2 FYNNEI. With 6 bases clipped from V and 6 bases from J, the junction kept 7 bases outside the gene matches.

The gene calls are TRBV7-2 and TRBJ2-5, with D hard to call. V lost 1 base to trimming and J lost 5 bases, with 17 bases between them. This CDR3 is 16 amino acids long. CDR1 SGHTA and CDR2 FQGNSA come from the germline V gene. The CDR3 protein is CASSLGAAPASETQYF. The CDR3 nucleotides read TGTGCCAGCAGCTTAGGGGCCGCTCCCGCCTCCGAGACCCAGTACTTC.

The rearrangement joins TRBV4-3 to TRBJ1-3; perhaps TRBD1 as D (5 bases). Germline V gene lookup returns CDR1 LGHNA and CDR2 YSLEER. The CDR3 length is 17 residues. Trimming pared 0 bases from V and 5 bases from J, leaving 17 bases between. This CDR3 reads CASSQDFGQGVRNTIYF. The CDR3 nucleotides read TGCGCCAGCAGCCAAGACTTCGGGCAGGGCGTGAGAAACACCATATATTTT.

This sequence joins TRBV30 and TRBJ2-3; D is undetermined. Germline V gene sequence: CDR1 GTSNPN, CDR2 SVGIG (reference sequence). V gave up 6 bases and J gave up 6 bases, with 7 bases separating them. CDR3 length equals 10 residues. CDR3 loop: CACYSDTQYF. CDR3 coding DNA: TGTGCCTGTTACTCGGATACGCAGTATTTT.

V gene TRBV25-1 combines with J gene TRBJ2-2, with D possibly matching TRBD2 (6 bases). This CDR3 region has 15 residues. The V and J ends lost 4 bases and 1 base respectively, with 10 bases between them. Germline V lookup: CDR1 MGHDK, CDR2 SYGVNS. CDR3 bases: TGTGCCAGCAGTGTGGAAGCGGGGAACACCGGGGAGCTGTTTTTT. This gives the protein CASSVEAGNTGELFF.

This clone was seen a single time. V usage is TRBV19 and J usage is TRBJ1-4; TRBD1 matches at 7 bases. There are 15 residues in the CDR3. V gave up 7 bases and J gave up 8 bases; unmatched junction bases: 13. CDR1 and CDR2 (germline): LNHDA, SQIVND (reference sequence). The CDR3, as DNA: TGTGCCAGTACCCCATTTGGGGGGACAGTCGAAAAACTGTTTTTT. Its protein is CASTPFGGTVEKLFF.

The chain carries TRBV9 and TRBJ2-7; TRBD1 matches at 9 bases. The V gene end was trimmed by 3 bases and the J gene end by 2 bases; junction bases not matched to a gene: 6. The CDR3 runs 15 residues. The V gene's germline CDR1 is SGDLS and CDR2 YYNGEE. CDR3 protein: CASSAGDRDPYEQYF. The CDR3 DNA reads as TGTGCCAGCAGCGCCGGGGACAGGGATCCCTACGAGCAGTACTTC.

V gene TRBV5-6 combines with J gene TRBJ1-2; D unclear. V lost 1 base, J lost 8 bases, and 15 bases lay in between. The CDR3 consists of 14 residues. Germline V gives CDR1 SGHDT, CDR2 YYEEEE. CDR3 DNA sequence: TGTGCCAGCAGCTTGTCCCCGGAGATAGGAGGCTACACCTTC. This encodes CASSLSPEIGGYTF.

CDR3 nucleotide sequence: TGTGCCAGCAGTCAGGGGGCGATAACGCTGGGCGGCTACACCTTC. It codes for CASSQGAITLGGYTF. The J gene is TRBJ1-2, the V gene TRBV7-3; 8 positions match TRBD1. Trimming removed 6 bases from V and 8 bases from J; junction bases left unmatched: 14. Germline values: CDR1 SGHTA, CDR2 FQGTGA. The CDR3 length is 15 residues.

This clone was observed a handful of times. The rearrangement links TRBV5-5 to TRBJ2-1, with D hard to call. The CDR3 sequence is 11 residues long. Between the trimmed V and J ends, which lost 5 bases and 9 bases, there was a span of 9 bases. CDR1 and CDR2 (germline): SGHKS, YYEKEE (reference sequence). The CDR3 here is CASRQIVEQFF. The CDR3 DNA reads as TGTGCCAGCAGACAGATCGTTGAGCAGTTCTTC.

J is TRBJ2-7 and V is TRBV2, with no clear D. Germline assignment: CDR1 SNHLY and CDR2 FYNNEI. The length of the CDR3 is 11 residues. V was trimmed by 7 bases and J by 2 bases, leaving 6 bases between them. The DNA of the CDR3 is TGTGCCAGCACGGGTACCTACGAGCAGTACTTC. Translated: CASTGTYEQYF.

The rearrangement uses TRBV27 and TRBJ2-7; 9 bases map to TRBD2. This CDR3 comprises 15 residues. CDR1 and CDR2 (germline): MNHEY, SMNVEV (reference sequence). The V and J ends lost 5 bases and 4 bases, in that order; junction bases with no gene match: 9. CDR3 in amino acids: CASSVIAGAPYEQYF. The CDR3 bases are TGTGCCAGCAGTGTTATAGCGGGGGCCCCTTACGAGCAGTACTTC.

The chain uses TRBV28 and TRBJ2-5, with 8 nucleotides matching TRBD2. The ends lost 6 bases at V and 4 bases at J; junction bases unmatched: 10. Germline assignment: CDR1 MDHEN and CDR2 SYDVKM. The CDR3 spans 15 residues. CDR3 DNA sequence: TGTGCCAGCAGCCGGGGGGGGATGAGGCGAGAGACCCAGTACTTC. It specifies CASSRGGMRRETQYF. The full variable domain, in which reference TRBV28 and TRBJ2-5 provide the parts outside the CDR3, is DVKVTQSSRYLVKRTGEKVFLECVQDMDHENMFWYRQDPGLGLRLIYFSYDVKMKEKGDIPEGYSVSREKKERFSLILESASTNQTSMYLCASSRGGMRRETQYFGPGTRLLVL.

This clone appeared a few times. The chain recombines TRBV11-2 with TRBJ1-1; D is perhaps TRBD1 (6 bases). V was pared by 6 bases and J by 3 bases, with 26 bases between. This CDR3 region has 18 residues. Germline V CDR1 and CDR2: SGHAT, FQNNGV. Here the CDR3 DNA reads TGTGCCAGCAGGTCACCCCGGGACATGCGTGCCGTCGACACTGAAGCTTTCTTT. This codes for CASRSPRDMRAVDTEAFF.

The chain has TRBV6-5 and TRBJ2-7, with D perhaps TRBD2 (6 bases). The ends were cut back, 2 bases at V and 6 bases at J, with 11 bases in the middle. The CDR3 length is 13 residues. From germline, CDR1 is MNHEY and CDR2 SVGAGI. Written as DNA, the CDR3 is TGTGCCAGCAGTTACCGCGGGGTAGTCGAGCAGTACTTC. Translated: CASSYRGVVEQYF.

The chain combines TRBV28 with TRBJ2-7; D is ambiguous. The V end lost 2 bases, the J end lost 6 bases, and 5 bases lay between the germline ends. The CDR3 spans 11 residues. Germline V gene data show CDR1 as MDHEN and CDR2 as SYDVKM. The chain's CDR3 is CASSLPSEQYF. The CDR3 DNA follows: TGTGCCAGCAGTTTACCCAGCGAGCAGTACTTC.